One sample yielded the 10 T cell receptor beta chains listed below, sequenced in a study of CD8 T cells in ankylosing spondylitis. MiXCR, run by TCRdb on the 5' RACE reads, gives a single entry per CDR3 protein. The table lists roughly 160,000 distinct CDR3 sequences, 11% of them singletons. Sequences were obtained from blood, either unsorted or a sorted T cell fraction (not recorded which). The receptors here all came from a male donor with ankylosing spondylitis or in good health (not recorded which).

This clonotype was seen a handful of times. The rearrangement uses TRBV12-3 or TRBV12-4 and TRBJ2-6; TRBD1 matches 8 bases. The CDR3 consists of 17 residues. Trimming took 3 bases from V and 2 from J; bases not matched to a gene: 6. For the CDR3, the DNA is TGTGCCAGCAGTTTCGGGACAGGACGAGCTGGGGCCAACGTCCTGACTTTC. It codes for CASSFGTGRAGANVLTF.

This clonotype was found many times. The rearrangement uses TRBV28 and TRBJ2-2, with 9 bases fitting TRBD2. Trimming took 6 bases from V and 5 from J; bases not matched to a gene: 4. The CDR3 consists of 14 residues. Germline V gene data show CDR1 as MDHEN and CDR2 as SYDVKM. CDR3 region: CASRPGLATGELFF. In DNA, the CDR3 is TGTGCCAGCAGACCGGGACTAGCAACCGGGGAGCTGTTTTTT.

This clonotype has more than one count but fewer than ten. The chain joins TRBV25-1 to TRBJ2-2; D gene ambiguous. CDR1 and CDR2 (germline): MGHDK, SYGVNS. V lost 3 bases and J lost 3, with 8 bases in between. The CDR3 consists of 14 residues. The CDR3 bases are TGTGCCAGCAGTGAGCGCACGTACACCGGGGAGCTGTTTTTT. Encoded protein: CASSERTYTGELFF.

This clonotype turned up a few times. This chain uses TRBV28 with TRBJ1-1, with a possible D match to TRBD1 (6 bases). CDR3 length: 14 amino acids. CDR1 is MDHEN, CDR2 SYDVKM, per germline. V was pared by 5 bases and J by 0 bases, with 10 bases between. CDR3 amino acids: CASSPGAVNTEAFF. The CDR3 DNA reads TGTGCCAGCAGTCCAGGGGCAGTGAACACTGAAGCTTTCTTT. The variable domain in full, completed from reference TRBV28 and TRBJ1-1, reads DVKVTQSSRYLVKRTGEKVFLECVQDMDHENMFWYRQDPGLGLRLIYFSYDVKMKEKGDIPEGYSVSREKKERFSLILESASTNQTSMYLCASSPGAVNTEAFFGQGTRLTVV.

With regard to this clonotype: With a much larger clone just one base away, this may be a read error. The V call is TRBV3-1, the J call TRBJ1-1; 12 bases map to TRBD1. The CDR3 contains 14 residues. The V segment lost 8 bases and the J segment 7 bases; nucleotides outside the gene matches: 8. In germline, CDR1 is LGHDT, CDR2 YNNKEL (reference sequence). CDR3 nucleotides: TGTGCCAGCGGCTTGGGACAGGGGGCCAGTGAAGCTTTCTTT. Translating gives CASGLGQGASEAFF.

This clonotype was seen many times. The chain uses TRBV6-4 and TRBJ1-1; 9 bases are a match to TRBD1. Per the germline V gene, CDR1 is MRHNA and CDR2 is SNTAGT. J lost 6 bases, V lost 7 bases, and 12 bases had no gene match. The CDR3 contains 15 residues. CDR3 sequence reads: CASTKHPGQGSEAFF. The CDR3 nucleotides read TGTGCCAGCACCAAGCACCCGGGACAGGGATCTGAAGCTTTCTTT.

V is TRBV7-2 and J is TRBJ1-6; D perhaps matches TRBD1 (6 bases). This CDR3 has 16 amino acids. In germline, CDR1 is SGHTA, CDR2 FQGNSA. The V and J ends lost 1 base and 7 bases respectively, with 14 bases between them. Written as DNA, the CDR3 is TGTGCCAGCAGCTTAGAGGGGGGACAACTAAATTCACCCCTCCACTTT. This codes for CASSLEGGQLNSPLHF. Full variable domain (missing parts from reference TRBV7-2 and TRBJ1-6): GAGVSQSPSNKVTEKGKDVELRCDPISGHTALYWYRQSLGQGLEFLIYFQGNSAPDKSGLPSDRFSAERTGGSVSTLTIQRTQQEDSAVYLCASSLEGGQLNSPLHFGNGTRLTVT.

This clonotype was counted many times. The V call is TRBV7-8, the J call TRBJ2-2, with 9 bases lining up with TRBD1. The CDR3 runs to 15 residues. Unmatched junction bases numbered 4, after V lost 1 base and J lost 7 bases. From germline, CDR1 is SGHVS and CDR2 FQNEAQ. Written as DNA, the CDR3 is TGTGCCAGCAGCTTAGAGGGACAGGGTTTCGGGGAGCTGTTTTTT. Residues: CASSLEGQGFGELFF. Full variable domain (rest looked up from reference TRBV7-8 and TRBJ2-2): GAGVSQSPRYKVAKRGQDVALRCDPISGHVSLFWYQQALGQGPEFLTYFQNEAQLDKSGLPSDRFFAERPEGSVSTLKIQRTQQEDSAVYLCASSLEGQGFGELFFGEGSRLTVL.

There are a few counts of this clonotype. The chain combines TRBV12-3 or TRBV12-4 with TRBJ1-5, with 8 positions matching TRBD1. The junction had 5 bases not matched to a gene; V was cut back by 4 bases and J by 3 bases. The CDR3 is 15 amino acids. The CDR3 loop reads CASSSGTGNNQPQHF. The CDR3 DNA reads TGTGCCAGCAGTTCCGGGACAGGTAACAATCAGCCCCAGCATTTT.

This clonotype was seen repeatedly, ten times or more. The chain links TRBV10-3 to TRBJ2-1, with TRBD1 identical over 8 bases. Losses at the gene ends were 6 bases for V and 6 bases for J; bases not matched to a gene: 4. Germline CDR1 and CDR2: ENHRY and SYGVKD. This CDR3 is 13 amino acids long. In DNA, the CDR3 is TGTGCCATCAGCCTGGGACAGGCCAATGAGCAGTTCTTC. Its translation is CAISLGQANEQFF.